A selection of T cell receptor beta chains follows, all from one sample in a study of T cell responses to AZD1222 COVID-19 vaccine. The method was immunoSEQ multiplex PCR; TCRdb's version includes in-frame clones alone and lacks a portion of them. The sample contains 150,000 or so clones, roughly 91% of which appear only once. Sample: peripheral blood, taken on day 0 of AZD1222 vaccination. The receptors originated from an adult in good health. Each CDR3 is given with its conserved first and last residue. D genes are given only for firm matches. The size of a clone is reported for some rows only, either as once, few or many, or as a class for expanded clones.

v_call: TRBV20-1
j_call: TRBJ2-1
clone_size: -
d_call: TRBD2
cdr3_aa: CSASSASGNNEQFF
cdr3_nt: TGCAGTGCTAGTAGCGCTAGCGGTAACAATGAGCAGTTCTTC

v_call: TRBV11-2
j_call: TRBJ1-2
clone_size: few
d_call: -
cdr3_aa: CASSFEGRVGYTF
cdr3_nt: TGTGCCAGCAGCTTTGAAGGCCGGGTGGGCTACACCTTC

v_call: TRBV3-1/TRBV3-2
j_call: TRBJ1-5
clone_size: -
d_call: -
cdr3_aa: CASSQGYGTNQPQHF
cdr3_nt: TGTGCCAGCAGCCAAGGATACGGTACCAATCAGCCCCAGCATTTT

v_call: TRBV27
j_call: TRBJ1-3
clone_size: once
d_call: -
cdr3_aa: CASSSDPRNGNTIYF
cdr3_nt: TGTGCCAGCAGTTCGGACCCCCGAAACGGAAACACCATATATTTT

v_call: TRBV28
j_call: TRBJ1-5
clone_size: -
d_call: -
cdr3_aa: CASWGNLSNQPQHF
cdr3_nt: TGTGCCAGCTGGGGAAACTTGAGCAATCAGCCCCAGCATTTT

v_call: TRBV21-1
j_call: TRBJ1-5
clone_size: -
d_call: -
cdr3_aa: CASSKEGATGGQPQHF
cdr3_nt: TGTGCCAGCAGCAAAGAAGGGGCGACGGGAGGCCAGCCCCAGCATTTT

v_call: TRBV14
j_call: TRBJ1-2
clone_size: -
d_call: -
cdr3_aa: CASRPPVAGYGYTF
cdr3_nt: TGTGCCTCCCGACCCCCCGTCGCTGGATATGGCTACACCTTC

v_call: TRBV18
j_call: TRBJ1-1
clone_size: -
d_call: -
cdr3_aa: CASSPQGYYTEAFF
cdr3_nt: TGTGCCAGCTCACCACAGGGGTATTACACTGAAGCTTTCTTT

v_call: TRBV27
j_call: TRBJ1-2
clone_size: -
d_call: -
cdr3_aa: CASSQTGLTNYGYTF
cdr3_nt: TGTGCCAGCAGCCAAACAGGGTTGACTAACTATGGCTACACCTTC

v_call: TRBV5-1
j_call: TRBJ1-1
clone_size: once
d_call: -
cdr3_aa: CASSSKTHTRDTEAFF
cdr3_nt: TGCGCCAGCAGCAGTAAGACTCACACAAGGGACACTGAAGCTTTCTTT

v_call: TRBV5-1
j_call: TRBJ2-1
clone_size: once
d_call: TRBD2
cdr3_aa: CASSRGLASYNEQFF
cdr3_nt: TGCGCCAGCAGCCGTGGACTAGCGAGTTACAATGAGCAGTTCTTC

v_call: TRBV20-1
j_call: TRBJ1-1
clone_size: -
d_call: TRBD1
cdr3_aa: CSAYRTGEAFF
cdr3_nt: TGCAGTGCTTACCGGACAGGTGAAGCTTTCTTT

v_call: TRBV5-1
j_call: TRBJ1-3
clone_size: -
d_call: -
cdr3_aa: CASSSSGGWGNTIYF
cdr3_nt: TGCGCCAGCAGCAGCAGCGGAGGATGGGGAAACACCATATATTTT

v_call: TRBV7-2
j_call: TRBJ1-5
clone_size: few
d_call: -
cdr3_aa: CASSRQPNQPQHF
cdr3_nt: TGTGCCAGCAGCCGTCAGCCTAATCAGCCCCAGCATTTT

v_call: TRBV19
j_call: TRBJ2-3
clone_size: -
d_call: -
cdr3_aa: CASSLGGTDTQYF
cdr3_nt: TGTGCCAGTAGTCTCGGAGGTACAGATACGCAGTATTTT

v_call: TRBV19
j_call: TRBJ1-2
clone_size: -
d_call: TRBD1
cdr3_aa: CASSRQGSPNYGYTF
cdr3_nt: TGTGCCAGTAGTAGACAGGGCAGTCCTAACTATGGCTACACCTTC

v_call: TRBV24-1
j_call: TRBJ2-2
clone_size: -
d_call: TRBD2
cdr3_aa: CATSDHTSGITGELFF
cdr3_nt: TGTGCCACCAGTGATCATACTAGCGGGATAACCGGGGAGCTGTTTTTT

v_call: TRBV19
j_call: TRBJ2-5
clone_size: -
d_call: -
cdr3_aa: CASSIGWGMETQYF
cdr3_nt: TGTGCCAGTAGTATCGGATGGGGTATGGAGACCCAGTACTTC

v_call: TRBV7-2
j_call: TRBJ1-1
clone_size: -
d_call: -
cdr3_aa: CASSPTTGNTEAFF
cdr3_nt: TGTGCCAGCAGCCCGACGACAGGGAACACTGAAGCTTTCTTT

v_call: TRBV18
j_call: TRBJ1-1
clone_size: -
d_call: -
cdr3_aa: CASSRQGNTEAFF
cdr3_nt: TGTGCCAGCTCACGCCAGGGGAACACTGAAGCTTTCTTT

v_call: TRBV15
j_call: TRBJ2-1
clone_size: -
d_call: TRBD2
cdr3_aa: CATSRLAGGNNEQFF
cdr3_nt: TGTGCCACCAGCAGACTAGCGGGAGGGAACAATGAGCAGTTCTTC

v_call: TRBV10-3
j_call: TRBJ2-2
clone_size: once
d_call: -
cdr3_aa: CAISELDTGELFF
cdr3_nt: TGTGCCATCAGTGAGTTGGACACCGGGGAGCTGTTTTTT

v_call: TRBV6-5
j_call: TRBJ1-1
clone_size: -
d_call: TRBD1
cdr3_aa: CASQGALNTEAFF
cdr3_nt: TGTGCCAGTCAGGGGGCCCTTAACACTGAAGCTTTCTTT

v_call: TRBV28
j_call: TRBJ1-6
clone_size: -
d_call: -
cdr3_aa: CASSLTGTDSPLHF
cdr3_nt: TGTGCCAGCAGTTTAACAGGGACGGATTCACCCCTCCACTTT

v_call: TRBV5-8
j_call: TRBJ1-5
clone_size: -
d_call: TRBD1
cdr3_aa: CASSLGRTGSNQPQHF
cdr3_nt: TGTGCCAGCAGCTTGGGCCGGACAGGGTCGAATCAGCCCCAGCATTTT

v_call: TRBV30
j_call: TRBJ1-1
clone_size: -
d_call: -
cdr3_aa: CAWSGQRNTEAFF
cdr3_nt: TGTGCCTGGAGTGGGCAGAGGAACACTGAAGCTTTCTTT